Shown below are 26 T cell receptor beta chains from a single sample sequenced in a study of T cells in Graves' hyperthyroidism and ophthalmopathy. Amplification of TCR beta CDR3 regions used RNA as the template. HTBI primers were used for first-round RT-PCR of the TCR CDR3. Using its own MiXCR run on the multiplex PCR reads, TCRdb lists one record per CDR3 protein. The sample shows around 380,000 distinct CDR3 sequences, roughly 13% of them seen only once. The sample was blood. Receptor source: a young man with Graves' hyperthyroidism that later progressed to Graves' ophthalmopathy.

The CDR3 loop reads CASSPLQGAPTEAFF. The CDR3 nucleotides are TGTGCCAGCTCACCCCTACAGGGGGCCCCCACTGAAGCTTTCTTT. V and J are TRBV18 and TRBJ1-1; 9 bases agree with TRBD1. The germline V gene encodes CDR1 KGHSH and CDR2 LQKENI. This CDR3 is 15 amino acids long. Trimming took 3 bases from V and 4 from J; bases not matched to a gene: 6.

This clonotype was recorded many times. The CDR3 DNA reads TGTGCCAGTAGTATCGGGGGCGGCTTTAACTATGGCTACACCTTC. This encodes CASSIGGGFNYGYTF. The genes are TRBV19 and TRBJ1-2; maybe TRBD1 (6 bases). Germline CDR1 reads LNHDA; CDR2 reads SQIVND (reference sequence). CDR3 size: 15 residues. The V end was cut by 3 bases, the J end by 1 base, with 12 bases between.

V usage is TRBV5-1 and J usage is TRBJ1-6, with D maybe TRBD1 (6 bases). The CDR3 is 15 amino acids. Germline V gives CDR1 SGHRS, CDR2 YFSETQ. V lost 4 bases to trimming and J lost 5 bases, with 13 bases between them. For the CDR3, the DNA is TGCGCCAGCAGCCCGGAGGGACAAAATAATTCACCCCTCCACTTT. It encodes CASSPEGQNNSPLHF.

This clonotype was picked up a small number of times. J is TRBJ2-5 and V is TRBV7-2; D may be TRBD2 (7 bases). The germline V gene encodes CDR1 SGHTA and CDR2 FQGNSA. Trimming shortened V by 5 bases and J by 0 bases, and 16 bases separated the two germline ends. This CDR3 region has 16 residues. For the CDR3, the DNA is TGTGCCAGCAGCCGAGGGGGGGGGGGGTACCAAGAGACCCAGTACTTC. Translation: CASSRGGGGYQETQYF.

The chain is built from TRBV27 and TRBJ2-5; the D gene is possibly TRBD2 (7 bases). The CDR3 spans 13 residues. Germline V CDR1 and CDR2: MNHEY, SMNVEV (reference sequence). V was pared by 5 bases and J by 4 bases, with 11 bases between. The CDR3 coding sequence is TGTGCCAGCAGTGGGGCGGGGGCAGAGACCCAGTACTTC. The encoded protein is CASSGAGAETQYF.

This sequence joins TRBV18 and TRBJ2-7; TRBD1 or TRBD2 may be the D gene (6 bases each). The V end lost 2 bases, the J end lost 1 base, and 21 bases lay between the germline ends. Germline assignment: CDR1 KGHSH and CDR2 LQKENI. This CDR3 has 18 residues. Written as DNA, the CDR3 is TGTGCCAGCTCACCAGCCTGGACCGGGGGCCGCGAATCCTACGAGCAGTACTTC. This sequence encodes CASSPAWTGGRESYEQYF.

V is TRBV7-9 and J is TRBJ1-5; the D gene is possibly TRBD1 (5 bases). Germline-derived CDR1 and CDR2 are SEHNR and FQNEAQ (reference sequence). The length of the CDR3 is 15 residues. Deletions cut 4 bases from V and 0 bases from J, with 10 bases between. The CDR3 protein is CASSYGGTSNQPQHF. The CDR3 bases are TGTGCCAGCAGCTACGGGGGGACTAGCAATCAGCCCCAGCATTTT.

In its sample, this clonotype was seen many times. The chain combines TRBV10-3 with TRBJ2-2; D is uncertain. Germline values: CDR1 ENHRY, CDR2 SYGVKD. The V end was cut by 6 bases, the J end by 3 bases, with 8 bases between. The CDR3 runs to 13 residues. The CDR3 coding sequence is TGTGCCATCAGCCAGGATTACACCGGGGAGCTGTTTTTT. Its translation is CAISQDYTGELFF.

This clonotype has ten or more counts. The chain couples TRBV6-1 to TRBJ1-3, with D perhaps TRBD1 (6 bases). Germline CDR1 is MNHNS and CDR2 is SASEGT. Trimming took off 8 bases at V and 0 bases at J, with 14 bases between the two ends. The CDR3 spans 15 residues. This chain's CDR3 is CASQGPRLSGNTIYF. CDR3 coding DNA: TGTGCCAGCCAGGGGCCCAGACTCTCTGGAAACACCATATATTTT.

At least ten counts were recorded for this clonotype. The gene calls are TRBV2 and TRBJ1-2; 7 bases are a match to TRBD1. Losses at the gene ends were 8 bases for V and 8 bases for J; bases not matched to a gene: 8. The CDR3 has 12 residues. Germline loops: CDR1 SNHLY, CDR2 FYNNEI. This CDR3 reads CASLRGLEGYTF. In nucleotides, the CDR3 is TGTGCCAGCCTAAGGGGGCTGGAGGGCTACACCTTC.

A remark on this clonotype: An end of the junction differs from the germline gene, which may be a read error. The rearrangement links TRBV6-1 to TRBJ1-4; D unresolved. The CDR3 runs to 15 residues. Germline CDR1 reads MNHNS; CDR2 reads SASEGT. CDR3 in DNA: TGTGCCAGCATCCTCCAGGCTGCAACTAATGAAAAACTGTCTTTT. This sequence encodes CASILQAATNEKLSF.

The CDR3 DNA is TGTGCCAGCATAGACGGACTTAGCACAGATACGCAGTATTTT. This codes for CASIDGLSTDTQYF. The V call is TRBV12-3 or TRBV12-4, the J call TRBJ2-3; D possibly corresponds to TRBD2 (5 bases). There are 14 residues in the CDR3. The V and J ends lost 7 bases and 0 bases respectively, with 11 bases between them.

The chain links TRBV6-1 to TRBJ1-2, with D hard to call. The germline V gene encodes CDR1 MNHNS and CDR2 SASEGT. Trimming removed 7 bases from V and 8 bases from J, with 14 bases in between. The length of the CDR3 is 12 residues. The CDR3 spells CASKASLRGYTF. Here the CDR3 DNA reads TGTGCCAGCAAGGCCAGTCTGAGAGGCTACACCTTC.

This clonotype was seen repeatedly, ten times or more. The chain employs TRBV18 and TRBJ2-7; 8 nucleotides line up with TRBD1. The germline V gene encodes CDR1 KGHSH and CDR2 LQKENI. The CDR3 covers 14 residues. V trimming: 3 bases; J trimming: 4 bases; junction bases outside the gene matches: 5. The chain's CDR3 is CASSPRDRPYEQYF. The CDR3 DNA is TGTGCCAGCTCACCCCGGGACAGGCCGTACGAGCAGTACTTC. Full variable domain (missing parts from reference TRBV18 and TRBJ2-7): NAGVMQNPRHLVRRRGQEARLRCSPMKGHSHVYWYRQLPEEGLKFMVYLQKENIIDESGMPKERFSAEFPKEGPSILRIQQVVRGDSAAYFCASSPRDRPYEQYFGPGTRLTVT.

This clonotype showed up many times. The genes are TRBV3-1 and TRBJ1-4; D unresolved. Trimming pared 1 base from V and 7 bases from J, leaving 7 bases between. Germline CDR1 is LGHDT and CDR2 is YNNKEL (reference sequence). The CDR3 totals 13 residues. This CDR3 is CASSQGRGEKLFF. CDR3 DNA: TGTGCCAGCAGCCAAGGACGCGGTGAAAAACTGTTTTTT.

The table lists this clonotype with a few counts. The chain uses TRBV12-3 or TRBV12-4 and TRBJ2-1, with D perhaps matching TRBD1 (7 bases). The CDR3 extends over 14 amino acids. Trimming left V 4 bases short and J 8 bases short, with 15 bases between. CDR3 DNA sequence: TGTGCCAGCAGTTCCACCAGGGGGGCCTATGAGCAGTTCTTC. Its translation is CASSSTRGAYEQFF.

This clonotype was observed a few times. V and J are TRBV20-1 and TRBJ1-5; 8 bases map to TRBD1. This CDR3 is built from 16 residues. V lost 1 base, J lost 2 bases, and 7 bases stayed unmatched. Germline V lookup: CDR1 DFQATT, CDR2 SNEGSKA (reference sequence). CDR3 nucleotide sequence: TGCAGTGCTAGAGGACAGGGGAATTGGGGCAATCAGCCCCAGCATTTT. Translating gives CSARGQGNWGNQPQHF.

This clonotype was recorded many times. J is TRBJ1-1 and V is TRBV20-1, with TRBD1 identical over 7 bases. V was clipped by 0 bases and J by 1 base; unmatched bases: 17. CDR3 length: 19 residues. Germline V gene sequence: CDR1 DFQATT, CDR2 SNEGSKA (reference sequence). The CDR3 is CSARDKVWVQGRRNTEAFF. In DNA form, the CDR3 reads TGCAGTGCTAGAGATAAAGTCTGGGTACAGGGGCGAAGGAACACTGAAGCTTTCTTT.

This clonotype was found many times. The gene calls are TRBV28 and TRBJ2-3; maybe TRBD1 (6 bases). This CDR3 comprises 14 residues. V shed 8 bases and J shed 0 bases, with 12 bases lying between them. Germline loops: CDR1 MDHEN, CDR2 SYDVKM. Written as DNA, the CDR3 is TGTGCCAGCCGTTGGGGGCCGAGCACAGATACGCAGTATTTT. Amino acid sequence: CASRWGPSTDTQYF.

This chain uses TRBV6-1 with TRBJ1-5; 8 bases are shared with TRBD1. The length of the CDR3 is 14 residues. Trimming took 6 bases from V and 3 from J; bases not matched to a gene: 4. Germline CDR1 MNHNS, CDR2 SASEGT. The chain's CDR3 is CASSWTGHNQPQHF. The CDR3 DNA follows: TGTGCCAGCAGCTGGACAGGGCACAATCAGCCCCAGCATTTT.

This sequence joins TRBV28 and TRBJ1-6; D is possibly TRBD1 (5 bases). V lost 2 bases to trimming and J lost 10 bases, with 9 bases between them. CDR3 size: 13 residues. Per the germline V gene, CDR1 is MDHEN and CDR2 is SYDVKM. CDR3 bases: TGTGCCAGCAGTTTACAGGGCGAATCACCCCTCCACTTT. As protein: CASSLQGESPLHF.

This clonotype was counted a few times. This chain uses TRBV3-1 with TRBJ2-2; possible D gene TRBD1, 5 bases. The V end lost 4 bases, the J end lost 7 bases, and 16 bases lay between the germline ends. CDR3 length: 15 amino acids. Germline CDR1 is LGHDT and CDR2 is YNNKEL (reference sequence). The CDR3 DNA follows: TGTGCCAGCAGCCCCAGGGCTTCCATGCGCGGGGAGCTGTTTTTT. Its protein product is CASSPRASMRGELFF.

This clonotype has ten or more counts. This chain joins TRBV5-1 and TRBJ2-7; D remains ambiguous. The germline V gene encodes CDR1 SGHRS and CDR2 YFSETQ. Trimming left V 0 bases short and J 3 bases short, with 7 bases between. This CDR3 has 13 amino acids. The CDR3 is CASSLAPGYEQYF. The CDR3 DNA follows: TGCGCCAGCAGCTTGGCCCCAGGCTACGAGCAGTACTTC.

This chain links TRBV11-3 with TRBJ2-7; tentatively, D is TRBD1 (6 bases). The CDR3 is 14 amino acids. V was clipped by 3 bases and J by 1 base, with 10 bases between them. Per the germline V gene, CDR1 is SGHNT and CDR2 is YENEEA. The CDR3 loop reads CASSFRDTSYEQYF. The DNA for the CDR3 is TGTGCCAGCAGCTTCCGGGACACTTCCTACGAGCAGTACTTC.

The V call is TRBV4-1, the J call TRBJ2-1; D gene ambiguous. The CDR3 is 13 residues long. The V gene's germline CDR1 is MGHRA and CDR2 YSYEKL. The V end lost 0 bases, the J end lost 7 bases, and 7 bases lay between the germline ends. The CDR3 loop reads CASSQDGGNEQFF. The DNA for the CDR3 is TGCGCCAGCAGCCAAGACGGTGGGAATGAGCAGTTCTTC.

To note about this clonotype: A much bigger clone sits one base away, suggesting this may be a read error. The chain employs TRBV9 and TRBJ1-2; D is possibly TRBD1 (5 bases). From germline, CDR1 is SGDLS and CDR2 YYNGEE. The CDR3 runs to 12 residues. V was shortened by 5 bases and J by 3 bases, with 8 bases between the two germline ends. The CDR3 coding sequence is TGTGCCAGCAGGGGGGGGGACTATGGCTACACCTTC. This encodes CASRGGDYGYTF.